The clone carrying this T cell receptor beta chain was picked up a small number of times. The record originates from a study of shared clonotypes between healthy human individuals. Germline CDR1 reads SEHNR; CDR2 reads FQNEAQ (reference sequence). CDR3 length: 16 amino acids. Trimming removed 3 bases from V and 7 bases from J; junction bases left unmatched: 13. The table came from immunoSEQ multiplex PCR; TCRdb's copy has only in-frame clones and leaves some out. The profile shows 780,000 or so clones, 72% of them singletons. The rearrangement links TRBV7-9 to TRBJ2-5; 8 nucleotides agree with TRBD2. This clonotype originated in a woman in her twenties or thirties in good health. What was sequenced was memory CD4+ T cells sorted from blood. Described subset: CD45RA-negative fraction. In DNA, the CDR3 is TGTGCCAGCAGCTTGACAAGCGGGAGAGGTGTTGGGACCCAGTACTTC. This gives the protein CASSLTSGRGVGTQYF. Full variable domain (rest looked up from reference TRBV7-9 and TRBJ2-5): DTGVSQNPRHKITKRGQNVTFRCDPISEHNRLYWYRQTLGQGPEFLTYFQNEAQLEKSRLLSDRFSAERPKGSFSTLEIQRTEQGDSAMYLCASSLTSGRGVGTQYFGPGTRLLVL.